A selection of T cell receptor beta chains follows, all from one sample in a study of T cells after yellow fever vaccination. Each CDR3 protein is one row after TCRdb ran MiXCR on the 5' RACE reads. The data contain about 320,000 distinct CDR3 sequences, around 12% of them singletons. Sequenced here: CD4+ T cells sorted from PBMCs, sampled 15 days after the yellow fever booster vaccination. The receptors originated from a man younger than 30 who received the YFV17D yellow fever vaccine. CDR3s include the opening cysteine and the closing phenylalanine or tryptophan. Part of the rows lack a size; the others show once, few, many or a class for expanded clones.

CASSPRAPSYEQYF	TRBV18	TRBJ2-7	-
CASTRQGGVDTEAFF	TRBV6-6	TRBJ1-1	few
CASSLYRWTARSYNEQFF	TRBV12-3/TRBV12-4	TRBJ2-1	few
CASSQGQTGALDYTF	TRBV14	TRBJ1-2	few
CASSPYTEAFF	TRBV7-2	TRBJ1-1	many
CASNSRDIGADTQYF	TRBV5-1	TRBJ2-3	-
CASSPWTGANTIYF	TRBV11-2	TRBJ1-3	few
CASNFGGEQYF	TRBV6-2/TRBV6-3	TRBJ2-7	-
CASSPVGTEYEQYF	TRBV5-6	TRBJ2-7	few
CASSFQGSNQPQHF	TRBV12-3/TRBV12-4	TRBJ1-5	many
CAWRGSGNTIYF	TRBV30	TRBJ1-3	few
CASSAVVYNEQFF	TRBV7-2	TRBJ2-1	few
CASIWDILQETQYF	TRBV2	TRBJ2-5	few
CASSPRQGRTGANVLTF	TRBV6-6	TRBJ2-6	few
CASSLQSGFHGYTF	TRBV7-9	TRBJ1-2	few
CASSSGSAGSIYF	TRBV12-3/TRBV12-4	TRBJ1-3	-
CSARDREMNTEAFF	TRBV20-1	TRBJ1-1	-